This T cell receptor (beta chain) came from a study of shared clonotypes between healthy human individuals. Study-level background: Donors had three CD4 naive, three CD4 memory, two CD8 naive and one CD8 memory plate apiece. Study results and caveats: Among several donors, roughly 5.4% of naive CD4 clonotypes were found in common.

This clone has just one count. Its target is unknown. Assay: immunoSEQ multiplex PCR; the TCRdb copy retains only in-frame clones and omits some. Among about 2.3 million clones, under 95% were seen once, and the ten largest hold 0.3% to 0.45%. This CDR3 is 15 amino acids long. Per germline, CDR1 MNHNS and CDR2 SASEGT. V was trimmed by 3 bases and J by 4 bases, leaving 15 bases between them. The investigators split CD4+ cells into a CD45RA+ naive subset and a CD45RA-negative memory subset. The origin of this receptor is a man younger than 30 in good health. Some clones in this sample may be carry-over from other donors' samples. The sample taken for sequencing was naive CD4+ T cells from PBMCs. Subset described: CD45RA+ positively selected. The rearrangement uses TRBV6-1 and TRBJ1-1; D call uncertain. As DNA, the CDR3 is TGTGCCAGCAGTGAGATGGCCGGGGTGGTCACTGAAGCTTTCTTT. Protein sequence: CASSEMAGVVTEAFF.